A selection of T cell receptor beta chains follows, all from one sample in a study of shared clonotypes between healthy human individuals. Generated by immunoSEQ multiplex PCR, the TCRdb table keeps only in-frame clones and is missing some. Here the sample spans approximately 940,000 clones, more than 75% being singletons. Material: memory CD4+ T cells sorted from blood. The receptor set was obtained from a man between 18 and 29 years old in good health. The CDR3 runs from the conserved cysteine through the conserved F or W. Fields, in order: clone size, J gene, V gene, CDR3 protein. Part of the rows lack a size; the others show once, few, many or a class for expanded clones.

clone_size: once
j_call: TRBJ1-2
v_call: TRBV10-3
cdr3_aa: CAIRPGALTHYGYTF

clone_size: few
j_call: TRBJ2-3
v_call: TRBV2
cdr3_aa: CASNIRADTQYF

clone_size: NA
j_call: TRBJ1-2
v_call: TRBV6-1
cdr3_aa: CASSESLDGYTF

clone_size: NA
j_call: TRBJ1-1
v_call: TRBV7-9
cdr3_aa: CASSFYDRGPTEAFF

clone_size: few
j_call: TRBJ2-2
v_call: TRBV11-3
cdr3_aa: CASSQLFTGELFF

clone_size: NA
j_call: TRBJ1-5
v_call: TRBV6-1
cdr3_aa: CASSEDRGAGQPQHF

clone_size: NA
j_call: TRBJ2-5
v_call: TRBV9
cdr3_aa: CASSVGPVQETQYF

clone_size: NA
j_call: TRBJ1-2
v_call: TRBV10-3
cdr3_aa: CAIRVTQGAYGYTF

clone_size: NA
j_call: TRBJ1-3
v_call: TRBV18
cdr3_aa: CASSPTGVGNTIYF

clone_size: few
j_call: TRBJ2-1
v_call: TRBV19
cdr3_aa: CASSPTRLAGGSYNEQFF

clone_size: NA
j_call: TRBJ2-5
v_call: TRBV7-2
cdr3_aa: CASTPQRGAWETQYF

clone_size: NA
j_call: TRBJ2-7
v_call: TRBV2
cdr3_aa: CASSEGGLKGHEQYF

clone_size: NA
j_call: TRBJ1-2
v_call: TRBV29-1
cdr3_aa: CSVAKTETGRSGYTF

clone_size: few
j_call: TRBJ2-2
v_call: TRBV5-1
cdr3_aa: CASSLGTSGRARSFGELFF

clone_size: NA
j_call: TRBJ2-2
v_call: TRBV6-1
cdr3_aa: CASIMEQGGTGELFF

clone_size: NA
j_call: TRBJ1-2
v_call: TRBV19
cdr3_aa: CASSPGGYPDSGYTF

clone_size: once
j_call: TRBJ2-7
v_call: TRBV15
cdr3_aa: CATSRSDREQYF

clone_size: once
j_call: TRBJ2-2
v_call: TRBV5-4
cdr3_aa: CASSPTSGPGELFF